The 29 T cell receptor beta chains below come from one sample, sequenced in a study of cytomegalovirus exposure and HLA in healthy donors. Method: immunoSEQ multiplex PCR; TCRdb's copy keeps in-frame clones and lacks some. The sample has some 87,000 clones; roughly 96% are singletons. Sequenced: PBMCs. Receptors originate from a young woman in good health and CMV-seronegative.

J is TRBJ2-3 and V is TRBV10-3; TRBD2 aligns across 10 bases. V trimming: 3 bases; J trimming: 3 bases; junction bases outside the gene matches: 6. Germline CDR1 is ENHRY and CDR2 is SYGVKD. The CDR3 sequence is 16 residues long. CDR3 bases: TGTGCCATCAGTGATAGACTAGCGGGTGAAACAGATACGCAGTATTTT. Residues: CAISDRLAGETDTQYF.

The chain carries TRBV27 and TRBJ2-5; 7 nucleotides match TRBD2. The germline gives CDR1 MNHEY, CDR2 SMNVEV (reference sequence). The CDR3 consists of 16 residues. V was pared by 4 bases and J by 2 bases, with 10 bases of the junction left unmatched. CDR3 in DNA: TGTGCCAGCAGTTGGGGGAGGGAGACCTTACAAGAGACCCAGTACTTC. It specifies CASSWGRETLQETQYF.

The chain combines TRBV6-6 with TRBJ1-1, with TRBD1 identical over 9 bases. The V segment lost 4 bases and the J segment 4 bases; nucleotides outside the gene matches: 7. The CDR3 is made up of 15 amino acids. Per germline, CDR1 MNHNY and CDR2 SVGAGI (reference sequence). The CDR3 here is CASSSHDRGGTEAFF. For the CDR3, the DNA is TGTGCCAGCAGTTCCCACGACAGGGGGGGCACTGAAGCTTTCTTT.

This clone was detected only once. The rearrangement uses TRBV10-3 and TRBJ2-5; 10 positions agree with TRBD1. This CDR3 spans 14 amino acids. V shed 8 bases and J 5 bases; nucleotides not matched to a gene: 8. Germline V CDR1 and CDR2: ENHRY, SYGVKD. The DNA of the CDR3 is TGTGCCATCGGTGGGGACAGGGGAGGGGAGACCCAGTACTTC. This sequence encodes CAIGGDRGGETQYF.

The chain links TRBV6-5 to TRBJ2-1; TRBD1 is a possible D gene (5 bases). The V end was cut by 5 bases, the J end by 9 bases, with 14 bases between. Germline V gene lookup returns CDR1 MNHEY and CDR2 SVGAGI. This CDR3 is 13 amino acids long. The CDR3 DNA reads TGTGCCAGCAGTAGGACAACTCAGGGTGAGCAGTTCTTC. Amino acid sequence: CASSRTTQGEQFF.

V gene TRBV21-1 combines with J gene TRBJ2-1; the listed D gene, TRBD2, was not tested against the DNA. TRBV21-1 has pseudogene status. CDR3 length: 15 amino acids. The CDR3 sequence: CARSNAGEVRNEQFF. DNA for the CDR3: TGTGCCAGGTCGAACGCGGGAGAGGTTCGAAATGAGCAGTTCTTC.

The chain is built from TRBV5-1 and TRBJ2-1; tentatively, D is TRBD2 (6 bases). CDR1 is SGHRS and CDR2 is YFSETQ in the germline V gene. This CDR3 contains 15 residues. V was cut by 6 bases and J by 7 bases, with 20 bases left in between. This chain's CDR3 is CASTSGRAFGNEQFF. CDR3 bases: TGCGCCAGCACCTCCGGGAGAGCGTTCGGAAATGAGCAGTTCTTC.

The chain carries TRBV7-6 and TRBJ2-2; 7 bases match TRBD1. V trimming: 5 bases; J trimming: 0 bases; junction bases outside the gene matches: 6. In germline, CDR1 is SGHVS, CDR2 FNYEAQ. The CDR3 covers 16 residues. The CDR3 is CASSIPQGANTGELFF. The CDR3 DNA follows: TGTGCCAGCAGCATACCTCAGGGGGCGAACACCGGGGAGCTGTTTTTT.

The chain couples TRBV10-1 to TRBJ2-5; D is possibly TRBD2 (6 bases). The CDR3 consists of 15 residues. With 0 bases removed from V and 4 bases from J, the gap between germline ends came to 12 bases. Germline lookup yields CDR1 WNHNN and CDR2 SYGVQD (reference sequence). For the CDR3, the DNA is TGCGCCAGCAGTGAGTCCGGCGGGACTTCAGAGACCCAGTACTTC. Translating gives CASSESGGTSETQYF.

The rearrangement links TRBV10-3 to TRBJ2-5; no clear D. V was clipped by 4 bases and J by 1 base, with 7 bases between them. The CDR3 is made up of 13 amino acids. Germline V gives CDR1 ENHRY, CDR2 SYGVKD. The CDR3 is CAISGAVQETQYF. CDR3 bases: TGTGCCATCAGTGGTGCAGTCCAAGAGACCCAGTACTTC.

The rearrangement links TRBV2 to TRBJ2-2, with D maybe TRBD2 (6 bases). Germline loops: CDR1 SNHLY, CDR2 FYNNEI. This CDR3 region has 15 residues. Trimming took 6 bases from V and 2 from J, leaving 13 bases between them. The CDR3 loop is CASRVGSSNTGELFF. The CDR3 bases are TGTGCCAGCAGGGTCGGGAGTAGTAACACCGGGGAGCTGTTTTTT.

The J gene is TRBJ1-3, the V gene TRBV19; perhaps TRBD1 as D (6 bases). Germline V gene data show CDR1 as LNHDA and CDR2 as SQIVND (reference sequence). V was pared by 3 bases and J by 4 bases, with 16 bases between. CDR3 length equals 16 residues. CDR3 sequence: CASSMLGGAPGNTIYF. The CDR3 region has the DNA TGTGCCAGTAGTATGCTTGGGGGCGCCCCGGGAAACACCATATATTTT.

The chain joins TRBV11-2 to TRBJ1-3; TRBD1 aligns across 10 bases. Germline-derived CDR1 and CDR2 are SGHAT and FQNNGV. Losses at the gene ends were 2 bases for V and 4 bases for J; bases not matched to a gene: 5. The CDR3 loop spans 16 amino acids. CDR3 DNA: TGTGCCAGCAGCTTATCCGGGACAGGGGTCGGAAACACCATATATTTT. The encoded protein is CASSLSGTGVGNTIYF.

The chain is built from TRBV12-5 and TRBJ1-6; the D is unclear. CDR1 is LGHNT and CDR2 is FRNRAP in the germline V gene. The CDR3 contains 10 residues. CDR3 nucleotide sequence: TGTGCCGAGGGAAATTCACCCCTCCACTTT. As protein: CAEGNSPLHF.

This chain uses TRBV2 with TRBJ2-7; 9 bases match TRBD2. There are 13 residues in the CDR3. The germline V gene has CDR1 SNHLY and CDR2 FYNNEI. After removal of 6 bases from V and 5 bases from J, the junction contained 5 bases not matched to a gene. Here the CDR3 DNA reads TGTGCCAGCAGAACTAGCGGGCCGGACGAGCAGTACTTC. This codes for CASRTSGPDEQYF.

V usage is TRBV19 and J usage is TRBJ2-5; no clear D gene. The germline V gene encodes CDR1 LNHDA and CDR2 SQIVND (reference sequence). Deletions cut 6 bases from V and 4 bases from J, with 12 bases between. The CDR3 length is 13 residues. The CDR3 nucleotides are TGTGCCAGTAGCCCCCAGGTATCAGAGACCCAGTACTTC. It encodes CASSPQVSETQYF. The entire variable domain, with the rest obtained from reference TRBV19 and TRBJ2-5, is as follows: DGGITQSPKYLFRKEGQNVTLSCEQNLNHDAMYWYRQDPGQGLRLIYYSQIVNDFQKGDIAEGYSVSREKKESFPLTVTSAQKNPTAFYLCASSPQVSETQYFGPGTRLLVL.

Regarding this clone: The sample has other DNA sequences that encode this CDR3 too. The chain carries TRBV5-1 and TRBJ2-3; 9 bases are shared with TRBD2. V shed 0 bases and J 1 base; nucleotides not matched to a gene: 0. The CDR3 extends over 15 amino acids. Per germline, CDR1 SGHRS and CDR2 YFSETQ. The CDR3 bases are TGCGCCAGCAGCTTGGGGACTAGCGGCACAGATACGCAGTATTTT. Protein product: CASSLGTSGTDTQYF. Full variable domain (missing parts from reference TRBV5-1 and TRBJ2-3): KAGVTQTPRYLIKTRGQQVTLSCSPISGHRSVSWYQQTPGQGLQFLFEYFSETQRNKGNFPGRFSGRQFSNSRSEMNVSTLELGDSALYLCASSLGTSGTDTQYFGPGTRLTVL.

CDR3 coding DNA: TGTGCCAGTAGTGTCGGACAAGGGGTGAATCAGCCCCAGCATTTT. It codes for CASSVGQGVNQPQHF. The rearrangement uses TRBV19 and TRBJ1-5; TRBD1 might be the D (5 bases). Deletions cut 5 bases from V and 4 bases from J, with 15 bases between. Germline V gene lookup returns CDR1 LNHDA and CDR2 SQIVND (reference sequence). The CDR3 sequence is 15 residues long. The full variable domain, rest sourced from reference TRBV19 and TRBJ1-5, is DGGITQSPKYLFRKEGQNVTLSCEQNLNHDAMYWYRQDPGQGLRLIYYSQIVNDFQKGDIAEGYSVSREKKESFPLTVTSAQKNPTAFYLCASSVGQGVNQPQHFGDGTRLSIL.

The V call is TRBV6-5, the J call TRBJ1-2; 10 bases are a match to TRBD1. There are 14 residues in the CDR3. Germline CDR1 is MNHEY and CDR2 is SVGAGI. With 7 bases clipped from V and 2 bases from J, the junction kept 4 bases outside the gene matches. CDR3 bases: TGTGCCAGCATTGACAGGGGGCAAAACTATGGCTACACCTTC. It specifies CASIDRGQNYGYTF.

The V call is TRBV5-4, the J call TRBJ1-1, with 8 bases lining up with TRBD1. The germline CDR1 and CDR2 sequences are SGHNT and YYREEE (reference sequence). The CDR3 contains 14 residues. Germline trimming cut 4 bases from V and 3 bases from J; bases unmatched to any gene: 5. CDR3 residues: CASSPGGRDTEAFF. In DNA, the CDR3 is TGTGCCAGCAGCCCAGGGGGCCGGGACACTGAAGCTTTCTTT.

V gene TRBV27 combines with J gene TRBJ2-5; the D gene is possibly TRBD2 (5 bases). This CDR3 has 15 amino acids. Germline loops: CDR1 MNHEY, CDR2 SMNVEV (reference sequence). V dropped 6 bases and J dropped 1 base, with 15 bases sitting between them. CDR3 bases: TGTGCCAGCAGCTCCCCCGCGGCGGGCCAAGAGACCCAGTACTTC. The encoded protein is CASSSPAAGQETQYF.

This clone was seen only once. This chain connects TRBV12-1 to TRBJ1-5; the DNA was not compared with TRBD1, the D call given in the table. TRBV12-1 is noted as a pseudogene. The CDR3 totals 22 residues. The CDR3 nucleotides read TGTGCCAGCAGCTTTCATTCCCCCAACAACAGGGCCGTTTGGGATTCTGGTCAGCCCCAGCATTTT. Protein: CASSFHSPNNRAVWDSGQPQHF.

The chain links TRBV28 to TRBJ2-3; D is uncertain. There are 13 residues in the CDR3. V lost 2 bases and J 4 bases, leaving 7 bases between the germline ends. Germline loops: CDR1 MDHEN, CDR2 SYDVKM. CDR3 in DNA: TGTGCCAGCAGTTTAATTCCAGCAGATACGCAGTATTTT. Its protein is CASSLIPADTQYF.

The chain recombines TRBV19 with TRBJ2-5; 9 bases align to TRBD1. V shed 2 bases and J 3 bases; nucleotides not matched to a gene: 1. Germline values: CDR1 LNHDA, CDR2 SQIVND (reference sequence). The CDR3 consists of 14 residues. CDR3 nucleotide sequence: TGTGCCAGTAGTATAACAGGGGGCAAAGAGACCCAGTACTTC. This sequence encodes CASSITGGKETQYF.

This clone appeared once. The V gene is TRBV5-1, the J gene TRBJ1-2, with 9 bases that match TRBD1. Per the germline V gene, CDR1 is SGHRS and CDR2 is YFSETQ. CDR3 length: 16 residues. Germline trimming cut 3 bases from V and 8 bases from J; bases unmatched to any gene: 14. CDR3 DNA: TGCGCCAGCAGCTCTTTGGACAGGACAGGGGACGGCGGCTACACCTTC. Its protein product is CASSSLDRTGDGGYTF.

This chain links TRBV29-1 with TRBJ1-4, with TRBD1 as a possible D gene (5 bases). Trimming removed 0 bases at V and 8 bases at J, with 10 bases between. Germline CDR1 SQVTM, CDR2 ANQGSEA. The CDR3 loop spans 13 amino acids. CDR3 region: CSVEDTKGEKLFF. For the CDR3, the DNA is TGCAGCGTTGAAGACACGAAGGGGGAAAAACTGTTTTTT.

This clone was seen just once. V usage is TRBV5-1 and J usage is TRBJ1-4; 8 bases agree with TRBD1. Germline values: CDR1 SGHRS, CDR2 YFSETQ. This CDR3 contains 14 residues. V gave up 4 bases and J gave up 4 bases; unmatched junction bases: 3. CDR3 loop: CASSRDRGNEKLFF. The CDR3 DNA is TGCGCCAGCAGCCGAGACAGGGGTAATGAAAAACTGTTTTTT.

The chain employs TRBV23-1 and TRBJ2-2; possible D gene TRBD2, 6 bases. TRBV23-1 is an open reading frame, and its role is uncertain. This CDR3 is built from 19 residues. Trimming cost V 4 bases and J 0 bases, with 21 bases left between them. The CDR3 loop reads CASSRDSPVETANTGELFF. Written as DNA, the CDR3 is TGCGCCAGCAGTCGGGACTCACCGGTTGAGACCGCGAACACCGGGGAGCTGTTTTTT.

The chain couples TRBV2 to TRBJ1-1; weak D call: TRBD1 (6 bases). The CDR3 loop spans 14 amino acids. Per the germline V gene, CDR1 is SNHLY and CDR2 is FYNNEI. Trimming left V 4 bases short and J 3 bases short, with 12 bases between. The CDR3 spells CASSVNRADTEAFF. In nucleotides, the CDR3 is TGTGCCAGCAGTGTAAACAGGGCGGACACTGAAGCTTTCTTT.